Listed below are T cell receptor beta chains from one sample, sequenced in a study of OX40 agonist ivuxolimab in advanced cancers. The assay was immunoSEQ multiplex PCR, and TCRdb's table has in-frame clones only and misses some. The table records about 37,000 clones, around four fifths of them present only once. The sequenced sample was CD4+ or CD8+ T cells sorted from blood, obtained in a trial of the OX40 agonist ivuxolimab. The receptors were sampled from an adult with an advanced solid tumor such as melanoma, head and neck, liver or kidney cancer. The CDR3 runs from the conserved cysteine through the conserved F or W. D genes are given only for firm matches. Size is omitted from some rows. Given values are once, few, many or a class for expanded clones.

D gene | clone size | J gene | V gene | CDR3 protein | CDR3 DNA
NA | few | TRBJ2-7 | TRBV4-2 | CASSLEGITYEQYF | TGTGCCAGCAGCTTGGAAGGCATCACCTACGAGCAGTACTTC
TRBD1 | once | TRBJ2-5 | TRBV7-6 | CASSFRDRGLETQYF | TGTGCCAGCAGCTTTCGCGACAGGGGGCTTGAGACCCAGTACTTC
TRBD1 | NA | TRBJ2-1 | TRBV7-2 | CASSSPRTGGYNEQFF | TGTGCCAGCAGCTCCCCCCGGACAGGGGGATACAATGAGCAGTTCTTC
NA | NA | TRBJ2-2 | TRBV5-6 | CASSLAGWSTGELFF | TGTGCCAGCAGCTTGGCCGGATGGAGCACCGGGGAGCTGTTTTTT
TRBD2 | NA | TRBJ2-3 | TRBV28 | CASNLSGRADFTDTQYF | TGTGCCAGCAACCTTAGCGGGAGGGCCGATTTCACAGATACGCAGTATTTT
NA | NA | TRBJ1-2 | TRBV7-8 | CASSLDRGSLYGYTF | TGTGCCAGCAGCTTAGATCGGGGGTCGCTCTATGGCTACACCTTC
TRBD1 | NA | TRBJ2-7 | TRBV27 | CASRSGTGSGEQYF | TGTGCCAGCCGGTCCGGGACAGGGTCGGGCGAGCAGTACTTC
TRBD2 | NA | TRBJ2-2 | TRBV10-3 | CAISEGAGGRSTGELFF | TGTGCCATCAGTGAGGGAGCGGGGGGGAGGAGCACCGGGGAGCTGTTTTTT
TRBD1 | few | TRBJ1-2 | TRBV2 | CASRAGQGRYGYTF | TGTGCCAGCAGGGCTGGACAGGGGCGGTATGGCTACACCTTC
NA | NA | TRBJ1-5 | TRBV29-1 | CSVVVNNQPQHF | TGCAGCGTTGTGGTCAACAATCAGCCCCAGCATTTT
TRBD2 | NA | TRBJ2-3 | TRBV10-3 | CAISLSSSGSADTQYF | TGTGCCATCAGCCTCTCTTCTAGCGGGAGCGCAGATACGCAGTATTTT
NA | few | TRBJ1-5 | TRBV6-5 | CATRDTYSNQPQHF | TGTGCCACCAGAGACACCTATAGCAATCAGCCCCAGCATTTT
NA | NA | TRBJ1-5 | TRBV6-6 | CASSPRLHRAKPQHF | TGTGCCAGCAGCCCACGATTACACAGGGCTAAGCCCCAGCATTTT
TRBD1 | NA | TRBJ2-7 | TRBV7-9 | CASSLGTGGFYEQYF | TGTGCCAGCAGCTTAGGGACAGGGGGCTTCTACGAGCAGTACTTC
NA | NA | TRBJ2-1 | TRBV28 | CASSRHRREQFF | TGTGCCAGCAGCCGTCACCGCCGGGAGCAGTTCTTC
NA | NA | TRBJ1-1 | TRBV6-1 | CASSTRSGVYTEAFF | TGTGCCAGCAGTACCCGAAGTGGGGTCTACACTGAAGCTTTCTTT
NA | NA | TRBJ2-3 | TRBV13 | CASSPGGRRTDTQYF | TGTGCCAGCAGCCCAGGGGGGCGTCGCACAGATACGCAGTATTTT
NA | once | TRBJ1-3 | TRBV7-9 | CASSQDDSGNTIYF | TGTGCCAGCAGCCAGGACGACTCTGGAAACACCATATATTTT
NA | NA | TRBJ2-5 | TRBV5-5 | CASSLAWEETQYF | TGTGCCAGCAGCTTGGCCTGGGAAGAGACCCAGTACTTC
TRBD1 | NA | TRBJ1-6 | TRBV6-6 | CASSYPTGDNSPLHF | TGTGCCAGCAGTTACCCGACAGGGGATAATTCACCCCTCCACTTT
NA | few | TRBJ2-5 | TRBV7-2 | CASSGTHSETQYF | TGTGCCAGCAGCGGGACTCATTCCGAGACCCAGTACTTC
NA | once | TRBJ2-7 | TRBV15 | CATSRDQGTHEQYF | TGTGCCACCAGCAGAGATCAAGGGACACACGAGCAGTACTTC
TRBD1 | NA | TRBJ1-4 | TRBV19 | CASTGRGGREEKLFF | TGTGCCAGTACTGGTCGAGGGGGCCGTGAGGAAAAACTGTTTTTT
TRBD2 | NA | TRBJ2-7 | TRBV18 | CASLRLAGDDRSSYEQYF | TGTGCCAGCCTACGACTAGCGGGAGACGATAGAAGCTCCTACGAGCAGTACTTC
NA | NA | TRBJ1-1 | TRBV29-1 | CSVPGPRNTEAFF | TGCAGCGTCCCGGGACCGAGAAACACTGAAGCTTTCTTT
NA | NA | TRBJ1-1 | TRBV7-3 | CASSLNSRGNSEAFF | TGTGCCAGCAGCTTAAATAGTAGGGGCAACTCTGAAGCTTTCTTT
NA | NA | TRBJ2-1 | TRBV19 | CASSIEVGSMNEQFF | TGTGCCAGTAGTATAGAAGTGGGGTCGATGAATGAGCAGTTCTTC
TRBD2 | NA | TRBJ2-3 | TRBV28 | CASSSRLAGATDTQYF | TGTGCCAGCAGTTCCCGACTAGCGGGAGCGACAGATACGCAGTATTTT
TRBD1 | NA | TRBJ1-1 | TRBV2 | CASSEQGDKGTEAFF | TGTGCCAGCAGTGAACAGGGGGACAAAGGCACTGAAGCTTTCTTT
TRBD1 | NA | TRBJ2-1 | TRBV6-5 | CASRGQGPYNEQFF | TGTGCCAGCAGAGGACAGGGCCCGTACAATGAGCAGTTCTTC
NA | once | TRBJ2-7 | TRBV7-9 | CASSYSQDEQYF | TGTGCCAGCAGCTATTCGCAGGACGAGCAGTACTTC
NA | NA | TRBJ2-1 | TRBV6-1 | CASSEVGTGNNEQFF | TGTGCCAGCAGTGAGGTGGGGACTGGAAACAATGAGCAGTTCTTC
NA | NA | TRBJ2-1 | TRBV7-2 | CASSPAAEPYNEQFF | TGTGCCAGCAGCCCCGCAGCGGAGCCCTACAATGAGCAGTTCTTC
NA | NA | TRBJ2-3 | TRBV4-3 | CASSPEVYTDTQYF | TGCGCCAGCAGCCCCGAGGTCTACACAGATACGCAGTATTTT
NA | NA | TRBJ2-7 | TRBV5-8 | CASSFPGHSYEQYF | TGTGCCAGCAGCTTTCCGGGTCACTCCTACGAGCAGTACTTC
TRBD2 | NA | TRBJ2-1 | TRBV19 | CASSWGLALNEQFF | TGTGCCAGTAGTTGGGGACTAGCTCTCAATGAGCAGTTCTTC
NA | NA | TRBJ1-6 | TRBV11-2 | CASSLQPGGQLYNSPLHF | TGTGCCAGCAGCCTGCAACCGGGGGGCCAACTTTATAATTCACCCCTCCACTTT
NA | once | TRBJ2-1 | TRBV15 | CATSRDRDGKDEQFF | TGTGCCACCAGCAGAGATCGGGACGGGAAGGATGAGCAGTTCTTC
TRBD1 | NA | TRBJ2-7 | TRBV27 | CASSPRTGTYEQYF | TGTGCCAGCAGTCCTCGGACAGGAACCTACGAGCAGTACTTC
TRBD2 | NA | TRBJ2-7 | TRBV27 | CASSLSSGSYEQYF | TGTGCCAGCAGTTTGAGTAGCGGGAGCTACGAGCAGTACTTC
NA | NA | TRBJ1-1 | TRBV2 | CASIRGPTEAFF | TGTGCCAGCATAAGAGGACCAACTGAAGCTTTCTTT
NA | NA | TRBJ1-1 | TRBV6-1 | CASSDRIQGAFF | TGTGCCAGCAGTGACAGGATTCAGGGAGCTTTCTTT
TRBD1 | NA | TRBJ2-7 | TRBV7-2 | CASSFNRGYEQYF | TGTGCCAGCAGCTTTAACAGGGGCTACGAGCAGTACTTC
NA | NA | TRBJ1-2 | TRBV7-2 | CASSRTAVDGYTF | TGTGCCAGCAGCCGGACGGCGGTGGATGGCTACACCTTC
TRBD1 | NA | TRBJ2-5 | TRBV9 | CASSRGQESSSRETQYF | TGTGCCAGCAGCCGCGGACAGGAAAGTTCTTCGAGGGAGACCCAGTACTTC
TRBD2 | NA | TRBJ2-1 | TRBV19 | CASTSSGGLYNEQFF | TGTGCCAGTACCTCTAGCGGGGGGCTTTACAATGAGCAGTTCTTC
TRBD2 | few | TRBJ2-5 | TRBV27 | CASSWTSGGGETQYF | TGTGCCAGCAGTTGGACTAGCGGTGGGGGGGAGACCCAGTACTTC
NA | NA | TRBJ1-3 | TRBV4-1 | CASSQDPDVTIYF | TGCGCCAGCAGCCAAGACCCCGACGTCACCATATATTTT
NA | NA | TRBJ2-2 | TRBV6-5 | CASKGFGELFF | TGTGCCAGCAAGGGATTCGGGGAGCTGTTTTTT
NA | NA | TRBJ2-7 | TRBV6-6 | CASSTKSSYEQYF | TGTGCCAGCAGTACGAAGAGCTCCTACGAGCAGTACTTC
TRBD2 | NA | TRBJ2-3 | TRBV2 | CASSAEAGGIDTQYF | TGTGCCAGCAGTGCCGAGGCGGGAGGGATAGATACGCAGTATTTT
TRBD2 | NA | TRBJ2-2 | TRBV18 | CASLAGEPGPRNTGELFF | TGTGCCAGCCTCGCGGGAGAGCCTGGTCCCCGGAACACCGGGGAGCTGTTTTTT
NA | NA | TRBJ1-6 | TRBV6-5 | CASRTTGSGSPLHF | TGTGCCAGCAGAACCACAGGGTCGGGTTCACCCCTCCACTTT
TRBD2 | NA | TRBJ2-7 | TRBV10-3 | CATAGLAGGPAEQYF | TGTGCCACCGCCGGACTAGCGGGGGGGCCGGCAGAGCAGTACTTC
TRBD1 | NA | TRBJ1-5 | TRBV2 | CASSSGTGVQPQHF | TGTGCCAGCTCCAGCGGGACAGGGGTACAGCCCCAGCATTTT
NA | NA | TRBJ2-7 | TRBV5-4 | CASSLANGGVISYEQYF | TGTGCCAGCAGCTTGGCCAACGGGGGAGTGATCTCCTACGAGCAGTACTTC
TRBD1 | NA | TRBJ1-4 | TRBV5-5 | CASSLGTGNEKLFF | TGTGCCAGCAGCTTAGGGACAGGGAATGAAAAACTGTTTTTT
TRBD1 | few | TRBJ1-5 | TRBV19 | CASNTQGAGNQPQHF | TGTGCCAGTAACACACAGGGGGCAGGCAATCAGCCCCAGCATTTT
NA | NA | TRBJ1-4 | TRBV7-6 | CASSLEAAANEKLFF | TGTGCCAGCAGCTTAGAAGCAGCCGCTAATGAAAAACTGTTTTTT